The entry below gives a single T cell receptor beta chain sequence along with its context. The source of the sample is a study of blood T cell repertoires in COVID-19. Study details: Whether acute or convalescent, the COVID-19 samples came from the United States, Italy and Spain.

Measured with immunoSEQ multiplex PCR; TCRdb has only the in-frame clones, and not every one. The table has 35,000 to 40,000 clones, roughly 89% seen once; the top ten hold 7.2%. Germline V gene sequence: CDR1 GTSNPN, CDR2 SVGIG (reference sequence). The junction had 10 bases not matched to a gene; V was cut back by 6 bases and J by 5 bases. The CDR3 has 14 amino acids. The chain joins TRBV30 to TRBJ2-1; 7 bases are a match to TRBD1. The TCR originated in a human donor in a cohort sampled during active COVID-19. The specimen was peripheral blood. CDR3 in DNA: TGTGCCTGCAATAGACAGGGTCACAACAATGAGCAGTTCTTC. This encodes CACNRQGHNNEQFF.